The rows below give T cell receptor beta chains drawn from one sample of a study of T cells in Graves' hyperthyroidism and ophthalmopathy. TCRdb called the multiplex PCR reads again in MiXCR, with one record for every CDR3 protein. The sample holds 540,000 or so distinct CDR3 sequences, more than 15% seen once. Sequenced material: blood. The receptors were sampled from a young woman with Graves' hyperthyroidism. Each CDR3 is given with its conserved first and last residue. The order of the fields is D gene, V gene, J gene, clone size, CDR3 DNA, CDR3 protein. D genes are given only for firm matches. Only some rows state a clone size, as once, few, many or a class for expanded clones.

TRBD1	TRBV14	TRBJ1-6	-	TGTGCCAGCGGCCGCGAAACCAGGGGGTCACCCCTCCACTTT	CASGRETRGSPLHF
TRBD1	TRBV2	TRBJ2-7	-	TGTGCCAGCAGAGCCGGGACAGGGGGCGGTGGGCAGTACTTC	CASRAGTGGGGQYF
TRBD1	TRBV20-1	TRBJ1-2	many	TGCAGTGTCGCATCGGGACAGGGGGCTGATGGCTACACCTTC	CSVASGQGADGYTF
-	TRBV5-1	TRBJ2-7	many	TGCGCCAGCAGGGGACGGAACTACGAGCAGTACTTC	CASRGRNYEQYF
-	TRBV11-2	TRBJ1-5	many	TGTGCCAGCAGCCCTATGGCGGGGGGCAATCAGCCCCAGCATTTT	CASSPMAGGNQPQHF
-	TRBV7-2	TRBJ2-3	-	TGTGCCAGCAGCCACTCCCCCCGCCTCAAGGGGTGGACAGATACGCAGTATTTT	CASSHSPRLKGWTDTQYF
TRBD2	TRBV10-1	TRBJ2-2	-	TGCGCCAGCAGTGAGGGGACTACGAACACCGGGGAGCTGTTTTTT	CASSEGTTNTGELFF
-	TRBV12-3/TRBV12-4	TRBJ1-5	many	TGTGCCAGCAGGCTAGCAGGGGTTGGCAATCAGCCCCAGCATTTT	CASRLAGVGNQPQHF
-	TRBV6-1	TRBJ1-3	few	TGTGCCAGCAGTTCCGTTAGTCCTAACTCTGGAAACACCATATATTTT	CASSSVSPNSGNTIYF
-	TRBV6-1	TRBJ1-1	many	TGTGCCAGCAGTTACGATCTGAGCACTGAAGCTTTCTTT	CASSYDLSTEAFF
-	TRBV5-1	TRBJ2-3	many	TGCGCCAGCAGCCCCCATAATGGACGGACAGATACGCAGTATTTT	CASSPHNGRTDTQYF
-	TRBV3-1	TRBJ2-2	few	TGTGCCAGCAGCCAACAGGGTAGCACCGGGGAGCTGTTTTTT	CASSQQGSTGELFF
TRBD1	TRBV11-2	TRBJ2-7	few	TGCGCCAGCAGCCAAGCTGGACAGGTGACCTACGAGCAGTACTTC	CASSQAGQVTYEQYF
TRBD2	TRBV20-1	TRBJ2-7	many	TGCAGTGCTAGAGATGGGAGGGACTACGAGCAGTACTTC	CSARDGRDYEQYF
-	TRBV28	TRBJ1-4	few	TGTGCCACCAGAAGGGGAGGGGGATCTGAAAAACTGTTTTTT	CATRRGGGSEKLFF
TRBD2	TRBV19	TRBJ2-7	many	TGTGCCAGCAGCACGGGACTAGCGGGAACCTACGAGCAGTACTTC	CASSTGLAGTYEQYF
TRBD2	TRBV24-1	TRBJ2-1	many	TGTGCCACCAGCGATTTGGTAGCGGGAGGGGACAATGAGCAGTTCTTC	CATSDLVAGGDNEQFF
TRBD2	TRBV11-2	TRBJ2-3	many	TGTGCCAGCAGCTCCATTAGCGGGAGACCCCCCCACCATACGCAGTATTTT	CASSSISGRPPHHTQYF
TRBD1	TRBV20-1	TRBJ1-2	many	TGCAGTGCTGTCCAGACAGGGGCATCCTATGGCTACACCTTC	CSAVQTGASYGYTF
-	TRBV11-3	TRBJ2-3	many	TGTGCCAGCAGCTTAGGTGCTAGTCGGGGCACAGATACGCAGTATTTT	CASSLGASRGTDTQYF
-	TRBV13	TRBJ2-2	few	TGTGCCAGCAGCTCGACCGAGCGGGCCTCGAACACCGGGGAGCTGTTTTTT	CASSSTERASNTGELFF
TRBD2	TRBV20-1	TRBJ2-1	many	TGCAGTGTTACAGCGGGAGTCGGCGGCAATGAGCAGTTCTTC	CSVTAGVGGNEQFF
TRBD2	TRBV24-1	TRBJ2-1	-	TGTGCCACCAGTGATTCCCCGCGGGTCGGGGGGAGGGCCCCCTACAATGAGCAGTTCTTC	CATSDSPRVGGRAPYNEQFF
TRBD1	TRBV20-1	TRBJ1-5	many	TGCAGTGCTAGTTTGGGACAGGTAAATCAGCCCCAGCATTTT	CSASLGQVNQPQHF
-	TRBV29-1	TRBJ2-7	many	TGCAGCGTTGAACGGGGCTACGAGCAGTACTTC	CSVERGYEQYF
-	TRBV6-5	TRBJ2-2	many	TGTGCCAGCAGTTACGGGGCCGGGGAGCTGTTTTTT	CASSYGAGELFF
TRBD2	TRBV20-1	TRBJ2-5	few	TGCAGTGCAGAACTAGCGGGAAGAGAGACCCAGTACTTC	CSAELAGRETQYF
TRBD1	TRBV10-2	TRBJ1-6	-	TGCGCCAGCAGAGGCGGGACAGACCGCGGAGGAGAAATTTCACCCCTCCACTTT	CASRGGTDRGGEISPLHF
TRBD1	TRBV20-1	TRBJ2-3	many	TGCAGTGCTAGAGATCAGGTCAGGGGGACCCTCGGCACGCAGTATTTT	CSARDQVRGTLGTQYF
-	TRBV4-1	TRBJ2-3	-	TGCGTCAGCAGCCAAGTCAGAGATACGCAGTATTTT	CVSSQVRDTQYF
-	TRBV5-1	TRBJ1-5	-	TGCGCCAGCAGCTACGACGGAGGGGGCAATCAGCCCCAGCATTTT	CASSYDGGGNQPQHF
-	TRBV2	TRBJ1-1	many	TGTGCCAGCAGTGCCGAGGTCACTGAAGCTTTCTTT	CASSAEVTEAFF
-	TRBV13	TRBJ2-7	many	TGTGCCAGCAGCCCCCCCCAGCGGGACAACGAGCAGTACTTC	CASSPPQRDNEQYF
TRBD1	TRBV20-1	TRBJ2-3	many	TGCAGTGCTAGAGCCGGGACAGGGAGCACAGATACGCAGTATTTT	CSARAGTGSTDTQYF
-	TRBV2	TRBJ1-4	many	TGTGCCAGCAGTGAATTATCCAATGAAAAACTGTTTTTT	CASSELSNEKLFF
-	TRBV2	TRBJ1-1	many	TGTGCCAGCAGTGCCCCGGGACATACGCACACTGAAGCTTTCTTT	CASSAPGHTHTEAFF
TRBD2	TRBV5-1	TRBJ2-7	few	TGCGCCAGCAGCTTACGGACTAGCGGGAGTTCTGGGGCCTACGAGCAGTACTTC	CASSLRTSGSSGAYEQYF
-	TRBV7-2	TRBJ2-2	many	TGTGCCAGCAGCCGAAGCCTCACCGGGGAGCTGTTTTTT	CASSRSLTGELFF
-	TRBV30	TRBJ1-1	many	TGTGCCTGGAGTCGAGAAAACACTGAAGCTTTCTTT	CAWSRENTEAFF
-	TRBV5-1	TRBJ2-7	many	TGCGCCAGCAGCTTGCTAGGGAACACCTACGAGCAGTACTTC	CASSLLGNTYEQYF